This T cell receptor (beta chain) was sequenced during a study of blood T cell repertoires in COVID-19. At the level of the study: The United States, Italy and Spain were the sources of the acute and convalescent COVID-19 samples. Sources were T cells, B-cell-depleted T cells, or PBMCs; the material itself was cDNA or gDNA.

Original data processing: The authors estimated nucleated cell counts from reference gene primer amplification. Data came from immunoSEQ multiplex PCR; TCRdb stores just in-frame clones and leaves some out. That table furnishes V, J and clone size, whereas the DNA furnished D and trimming. The sample lists about 270,000 clones; around 93% were seen once. CDR3 length: 14 amino acids. Losses at the gene ends were 2 bases for V and 3 bases for J; bases not matched to a gene: 3. Germline CDR1 is SGHRS and CDR2 is YFSETQ. Each participant's cohort was designated according to participant-reported clinical history.

This TCR was sampled from a man aged 35 to 55 who had been exposed to COVID-19. J is TRBJ1-1 and V is TRBV5-1; 8 bases are shared with TRBD1. The sample taken for sequencing was PBMCs or T cells enriched from blood (not recorded which). The CDR3 DNA follows: TGCGCCAGCAGCTTACAGGGGGACGACACTGAAGCTTTCTTT. Translation gives CASSLQGDDTEAFF.